The 9 T cell receptor beta chains below come from one sample, sequenced in a study of cytomegalovirus exposure and HLA in healthy donors. Researchers ran the PCR with 60 Vbeta and 13 Jbeta primers. Using immunoSEQ multiplex PCR, the repertoire was profiled, and TCRdb retains in-frame clones only, with some absent. This sample's table has under 70,000 clones. The specimen was PBMCs. These TCRs come from a man aged 45-65 years in good health and CMV-seropositive.

This chain connects TRBV5-4 to TRBJ1-3, with 8 bases aligning to TRBD1. This CDR3 has 16 amino acids. Germline CDR1 is SGHNT and CDR2 is YYREEE (reference sequence). J gave up 0 bases and V 0 bases, and 2 bases lay outside the gene matches. Written as DNA, the CDR3 is TGTGCCAGCAGCTTGGCCGGGACAGGCTCTGGAAACACCATATATTTT. It translates to CASSLAGTGSGNTIYF.

This CDR3 reads CASSPGQGHEKLFF. The CDR3 coding sequence is TGTGCCAGCAGCCCCGGACAGGGACATGAAAAACTGTTTTTT. J is TRBJ1-4 and V is TRBV6-5; 8 bases agree with TRBD1. Germline trimming cut 6 bases from V and 6 bases from J; bases unmatched to any gene: 6. This CDR3 comprises 14 residues. The germline V gene encodes CDR1 MNHEY and CDR2 SVGAGI.

The CDR3 nucleotides read TGCGCCAGCAGCCAAGATCCCTCCTTTAACTCCTATAATTCACCCCTCCACTTT. The encoded protein is CASSQDPSFNSYNSPLHF. The chain recombines TRBV4-1 with TRBJ1-6; D remains ambiguous. This CDR3 comprises 18 residues. Germline V CDR1 and CDR2: MGHRA, YSYEKL. V dropped 0 bases and J dropped 0 bases, with 12 bases sitting between them.

The V call is TRBV6-1, the J call TRBJ2-1, with 13 bases lining up with TRBD2. Per the germline V gene, CDR1 is MNHNS and CDR2 is SASEGT. The junction had 9 bases not matched to a gene; V was cut back by 4 bases and J by 9 bases. The CDR3 extends over 16 amino acids. The CDR3 here is CASSGGLAGSAGEQFF. CDR3 coding DNA: TGTGCCAGCAGTGGGGGACTAGCGGGAAGTGCGGGTGAGCAGTTCTTC.

The chain uses TRBV5-1 and TRBJ2-3, with D possibly matching TRBD1 (6 bases). Deletions cut 4 bases from V and 2 bases from J, with 11 bases between. The CDR3 is 14 amino acids. From germline, CDR1 is SGHRS and CDR2 YFSETQ. The CDR3 is CASSQNRDTDTQYF. In DNA, the CDR3 is TGCGCCAGCAGCCAGAACAGGGACACAGATACGCAGTATTTT. Combining the CDR3 with reference TRBV5-1 and TRBJ2-3 gives the whole variable domain KAGVTQTPRYLIKTRGQQVTLSCSPISGHRSVSWYQQTPGQGLQFLFEYFSETQRNKGNFPGRFSGRQFSNSRSEMNVSTLELGDSALYLCASSQNRDTDTQYFGPGTRLTVL.

The chain is built from TRBV7-6 and TRBJ2-1, with 9 bases lining up with TRBD2. CDR1 SGHVS and CDR2 FNYEAQ come from the germline V gene. This CDR3 contains 19 residues. V shed 11 bases and J 7 bases; nucleotides not matched to a gene: 27. CDR3 protein: CAPVLGAGETREGRNEQFF. The CDR3 DNA is TGTGCCCCCGTTTTAGGTGCAGGGGAGACGCGGGAGGGGAGGAATGAGCAGTTCTTC. The full variable domain, with the rest looked up from reference TRBV7-6 and TRBJ2-1, is GAGVSQSPRYKVTKRGQDVALRCDPISGHVSLYWYRQALGQGPEFLTYFNYEAQQDKSGLPNDRFSAERPEGSISTLTIQRTEQRDSAMYRCAPVLGAGETREGRNEQFFGPGTRLTVL.

This chain uses TRBV7-9 with TRBJ1-1; D is possibly TRBD1 (5 bases). CDR1 is SEHNR, CDR2 FQNEAQ, per germline (reference sequence). V was trimmed by 3 bases and J by 3 bases, leaving 14 bases between them. CDR3 length: 15 residues. The CDR3 DNA reads TGTGCCAGCAGCTTGGGGGGGGTTGTGGACACTGAAGCTTTCTTT. Translation: CASSLGGVVDTEAFF.

V usage is TRBV4-1 and J usage is TRBJ2-4; D perhaps matches TRBD1 (6 bases). Germline CDR1 reads MGHRA; CDR2 reads YSYEKL. This CDR3 contains 16 residues. V was shortened by 2 bases and J by 1 base, with 12 bases between the two germline ends. As DNA, the CDR3 is TGCGCCAGCAGCCAACAAACAGGGCGGGCCAAAAACATTCAGTACTTC. This gives the protein CASSQQTGRAKNIQYF.

The J gene is TRBJ1-5, the V gene TRBV2, with TRBD1 identical over 8 bases. The CDR3 runs to 16 residues. The trim removed 5 bases at V and 3 bases at J, leaving 9 bases unmatched. CDR1 and CDR2 (germline): SNHLY, FYNNEI. CDR3 bases: TGTGCCAGCAGTTTAGGCGGGACAGGCGCCAATCAGCCCCAGCATTTT. Amino acid sequence: CASSLGGTGANQPQHF.